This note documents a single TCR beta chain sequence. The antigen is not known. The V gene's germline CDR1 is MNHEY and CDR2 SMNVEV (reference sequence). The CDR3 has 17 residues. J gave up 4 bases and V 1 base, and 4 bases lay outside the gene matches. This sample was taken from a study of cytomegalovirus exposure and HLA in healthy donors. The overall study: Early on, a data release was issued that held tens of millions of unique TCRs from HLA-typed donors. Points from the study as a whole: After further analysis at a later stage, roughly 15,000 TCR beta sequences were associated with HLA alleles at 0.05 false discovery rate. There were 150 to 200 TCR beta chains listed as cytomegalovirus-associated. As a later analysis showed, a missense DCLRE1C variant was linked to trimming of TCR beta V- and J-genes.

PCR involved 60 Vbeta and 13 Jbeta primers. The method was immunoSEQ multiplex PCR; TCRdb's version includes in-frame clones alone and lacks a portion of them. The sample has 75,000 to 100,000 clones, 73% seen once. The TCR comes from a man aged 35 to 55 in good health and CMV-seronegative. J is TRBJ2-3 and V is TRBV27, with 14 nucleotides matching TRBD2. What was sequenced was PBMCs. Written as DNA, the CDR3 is TGTGCCAGCAGTTTATTCAGACTAGCGGGGGGGTCAGATACGCAGTATTTT. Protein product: CASSLFRLAGGSDTQYF.